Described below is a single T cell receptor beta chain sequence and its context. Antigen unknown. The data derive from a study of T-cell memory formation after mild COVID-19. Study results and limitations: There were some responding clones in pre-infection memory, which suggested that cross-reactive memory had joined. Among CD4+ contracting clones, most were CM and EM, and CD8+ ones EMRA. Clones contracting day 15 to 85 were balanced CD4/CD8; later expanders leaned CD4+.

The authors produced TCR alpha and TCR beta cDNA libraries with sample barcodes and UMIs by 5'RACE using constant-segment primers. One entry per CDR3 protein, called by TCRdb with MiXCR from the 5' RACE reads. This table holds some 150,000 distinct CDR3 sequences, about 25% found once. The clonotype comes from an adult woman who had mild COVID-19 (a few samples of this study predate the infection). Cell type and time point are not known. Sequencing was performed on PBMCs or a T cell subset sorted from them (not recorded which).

CDR3 DNA sequence: TGTGCCAGCAGTTCTGGGGGAGGGAACGAGCAGTACTTC. Translating it yields CASSSGGGNEQYF. This chain joins TRBV12-3 or TRBV12-4 and TRBJ2-7; 7 bases line up with TRBD2. This CDR3 has 13 residues. V lost 4 bases, J lost 5 bases, and 5 bases stayed unmatched.